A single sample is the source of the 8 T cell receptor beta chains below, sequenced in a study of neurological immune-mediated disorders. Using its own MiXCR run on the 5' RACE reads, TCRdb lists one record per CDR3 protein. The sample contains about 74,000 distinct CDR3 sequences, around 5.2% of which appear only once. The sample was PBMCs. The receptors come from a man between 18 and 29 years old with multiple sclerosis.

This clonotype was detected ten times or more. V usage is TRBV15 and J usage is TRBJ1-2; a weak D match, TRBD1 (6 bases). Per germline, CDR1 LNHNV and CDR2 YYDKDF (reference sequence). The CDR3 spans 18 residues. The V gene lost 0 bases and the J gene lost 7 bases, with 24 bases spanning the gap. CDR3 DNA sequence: TGTGCCACCAGCAGAGAGGGGGCAGCCACCAGCTACCTTGGTGGCTACACCTTC. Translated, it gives CATSREGAATSYLGGYTF.

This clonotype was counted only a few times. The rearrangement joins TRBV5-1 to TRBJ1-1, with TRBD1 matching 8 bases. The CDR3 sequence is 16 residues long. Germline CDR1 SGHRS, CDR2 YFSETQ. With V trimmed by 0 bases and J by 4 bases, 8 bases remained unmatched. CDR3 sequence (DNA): TGCGCCAGCAGCTTGGACCCGACAGGGGCGGGCACTGAAGCTTTCTTT. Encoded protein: CASSLDPTGAGTEAFF.

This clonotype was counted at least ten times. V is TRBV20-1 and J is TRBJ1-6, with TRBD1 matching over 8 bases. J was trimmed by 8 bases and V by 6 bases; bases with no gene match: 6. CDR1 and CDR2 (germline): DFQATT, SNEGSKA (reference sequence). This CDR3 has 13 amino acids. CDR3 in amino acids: CSAPTGVDSPLHF. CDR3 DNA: TGCAGTGCACCGACAGGGGTGGATTCACCCCTCCACTTT.

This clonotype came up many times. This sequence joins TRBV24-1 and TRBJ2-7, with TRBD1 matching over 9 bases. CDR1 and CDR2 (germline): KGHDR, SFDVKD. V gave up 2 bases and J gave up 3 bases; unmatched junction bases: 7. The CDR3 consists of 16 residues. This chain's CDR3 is CATSDSPGQGSYEQYF. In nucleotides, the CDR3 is TGTGCCACCAGTGATTCACCGGGACAGGGTAGCTACGAGCAGTACTTC.

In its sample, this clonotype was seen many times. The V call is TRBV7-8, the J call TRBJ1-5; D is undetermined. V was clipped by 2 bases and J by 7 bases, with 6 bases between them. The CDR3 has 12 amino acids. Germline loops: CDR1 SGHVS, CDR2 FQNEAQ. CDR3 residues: CASSLNGQPQHF. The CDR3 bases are TGTGCCAGCAGCTTAAATGGCCAGCCCCAGCATTTT.

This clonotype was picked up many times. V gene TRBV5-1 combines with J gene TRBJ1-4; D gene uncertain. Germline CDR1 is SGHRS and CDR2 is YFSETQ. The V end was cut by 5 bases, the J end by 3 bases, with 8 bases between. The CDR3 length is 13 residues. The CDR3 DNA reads TGCGCCAGCAGTTTCGGGTCTAATGAAAAACTGTTTTTT. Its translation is CASSFGSNEKLFF.

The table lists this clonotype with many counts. The CDR3 nucleotides are TGTGCCAGCAGTCCGAGAGGACCCGCGACCTCCCGCGGGGCCAACGTCCTGACTTTC. Its translation: CASSPRGPATSRGANVLTF. The J gene is TRBJ2-6, the V gene TRBV12-3 or TRBV12-4; D remains unclear. V lost 5 bases, J lost 4 bases, and 24 bases lay in between. The CDR3 has 19 amino acids.

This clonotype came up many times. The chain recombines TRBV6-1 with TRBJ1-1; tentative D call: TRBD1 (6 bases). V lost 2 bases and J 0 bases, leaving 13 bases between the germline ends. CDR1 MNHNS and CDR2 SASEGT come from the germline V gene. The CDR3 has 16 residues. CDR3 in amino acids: CASSEWGTGLNTEAFF. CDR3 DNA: TGTGCCAGCAGTGAATGGGGCACAGGGCTGAACACTGAAGCTTTCTTT.